This T cell receptor beta chain was sequenced for a study of naive and memory T cell subsets. The SP2 primer and nested alpha and beta constant region primers amplified ligated cDNA in four rounds. Alpha and beta constant region primers primed reverse transcription for blood and skin samples. One entry per CDR3 protein, called by TCRdb with MiXCR from the 5' RACE reads. The profile shows around 56,000 distinct CDR3 sequences, 6% to 8.5% of them singletons. This clonotype was recorded a few times. An oligonucleotide containing a UMI was ligated to the 3' end of TCR cDNA. This TCR was recovered from a female donor in good health.

The CDR3 reads CASSTRTGRSYNEQFF. The CDR3 region has the DNA TGTGCCAGCAGCACACGGACAGGGCGCTCCTACAATGAGCAGTTCTTC. V gene TRBV7-2 combines with J gene TRBJ2-1; 8 bases line up with TRBD1. The V gene's germline CDR1 is SGHTA and CDR2 FQGNSA. The junction had 6 bases not matched to a gene; V was cut back by 5 bases and J by 0 bases. The CDR3 consists of 16 residues.